This T cell receptor beta chain was recorded in a study of vaccination and CD4 T cells after COVID-19. Study overall: Comprising six males and four females, the convalescent participants counted two Hispanic individuals among them. Control cultures used a CEFX viral epitope pool, an HIV-1 Nef peptide pool, or no peptide. Study-wide findings and caveats: Spike mono-reactivity was evident in 304 of the 307 vaccine-specific clones derived from convalescent patients.

Per germline, CDR1 MNHNS and CDR2 SASEGT. The CDR3 length is 15 residues. The ends lost 1 base at V and 2 bases at J; junction bases unmatched: 1. The Oncomine TCR Beta short-read assay was applied to DNA of cultured CD4+ T cells. Via MiXCR, TCRdb re-called the PCR reads, giving one row per CDR3 protein. The sample gives around 15,000 distinct CDR3 sequences, about two fifths of which show up once; 6.5% to 8% is in the top ten. The treatment denotes: approximately 10-day PBMC culture with coronavirus spike peptide pools or control peptides (ViraFEST assay). Regarding this clonotype: What it recognizes is unknown.

The chain carries TRBV6-1 and TRBJ2-7; 11 nucleotides agree with TRBD1. The sequences come from CD4+ T cells from blood, cultured in vitro, collected after SARS-CoV-2 vaccination. The source of this sequence is a human donor who had recovered from COVID-19. The CDR3 region is CASSEGTGGAYEQYF. CDR3 sequence (DNA): TGTGCCAGCAGTGAAGGGACAGGGGGCGCCTACGAGCAGTACTTC.